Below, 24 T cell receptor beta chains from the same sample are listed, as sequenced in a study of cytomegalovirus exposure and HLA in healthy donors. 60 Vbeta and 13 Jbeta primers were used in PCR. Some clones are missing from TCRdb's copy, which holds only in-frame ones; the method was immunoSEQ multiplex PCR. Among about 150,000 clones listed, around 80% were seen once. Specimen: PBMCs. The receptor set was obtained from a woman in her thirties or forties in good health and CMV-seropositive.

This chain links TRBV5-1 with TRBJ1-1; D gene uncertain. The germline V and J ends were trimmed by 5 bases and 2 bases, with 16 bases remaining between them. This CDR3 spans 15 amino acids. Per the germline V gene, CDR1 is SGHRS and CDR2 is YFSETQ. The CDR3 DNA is TGCGCCAGCAGTCCGACTCTTAATGGAAACACTGAAGCTTTCTTT. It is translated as CASSPTLNGNTEAFF.

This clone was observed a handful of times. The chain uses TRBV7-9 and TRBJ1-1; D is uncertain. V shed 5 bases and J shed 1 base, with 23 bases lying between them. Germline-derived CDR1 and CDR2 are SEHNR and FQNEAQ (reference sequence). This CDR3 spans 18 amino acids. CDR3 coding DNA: TGTGCCAGCAGCGGAGAGGCCCGGTTTCACTCGGGGAACACTGAAGCTTTCTTT. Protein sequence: CASSGEARFHSGNTEAFF.

Written as DNA, the CDR3 is TGTGCCAGCAGCTTCGGCAGGGGCCTTAGTAGCACAGATACGCAGTATTTT. It yields the protein CASSFGRGLSSTDTQYF. The chain couples TRBV11-1 to TRBJ2-3, with a weak D call TRBD1 (6 bases). The ends were cut back, 3 bases at V and 0 bases at J, with 16 bases in the middle. The CDR3 is made up of 17 amino acids. CDR1 is SGHAT and CDR2 is FQDESV in the germline V gene (reference sequence).

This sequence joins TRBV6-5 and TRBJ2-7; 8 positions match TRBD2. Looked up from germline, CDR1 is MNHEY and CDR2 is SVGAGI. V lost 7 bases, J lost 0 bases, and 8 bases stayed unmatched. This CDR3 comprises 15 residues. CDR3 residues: CASTTFGTSSYEQYF. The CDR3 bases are TGTGCCAGCACCACATTCGGGACTAGCTCCTACGAGCAGTACTTC.

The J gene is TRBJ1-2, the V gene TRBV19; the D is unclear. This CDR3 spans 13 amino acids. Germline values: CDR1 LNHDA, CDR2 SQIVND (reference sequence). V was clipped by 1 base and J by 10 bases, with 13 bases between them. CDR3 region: CASSIVSPRAYTF. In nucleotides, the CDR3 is TGTGCCAGTAGTATAGTTAGTCCGAGAGCCTACACCTTC.

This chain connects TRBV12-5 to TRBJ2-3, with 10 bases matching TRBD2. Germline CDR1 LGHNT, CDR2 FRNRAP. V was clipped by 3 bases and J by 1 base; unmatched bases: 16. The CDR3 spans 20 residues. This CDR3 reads CASGFRTSGLQRVGTDTQYF. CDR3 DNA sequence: TGTGCTAGTGGTTTTAGGACTAGCGGCCTCCAACGAGTCGGCACAGATACGCAGTATTTT.

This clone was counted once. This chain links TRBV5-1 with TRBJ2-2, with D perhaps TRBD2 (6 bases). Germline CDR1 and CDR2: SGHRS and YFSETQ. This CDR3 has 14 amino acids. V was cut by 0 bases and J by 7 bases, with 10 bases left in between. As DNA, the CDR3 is TGCGCCAGCAGCTTGGTAACTAGCTTCGGGGAGCTGTTTTTT. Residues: CASSLVTSFGELFF.

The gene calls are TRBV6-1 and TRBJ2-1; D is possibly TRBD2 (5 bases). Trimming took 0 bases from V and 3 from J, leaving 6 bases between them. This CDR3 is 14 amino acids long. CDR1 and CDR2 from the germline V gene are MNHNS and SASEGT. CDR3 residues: CASSEAGLYNEQFF. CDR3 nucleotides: TGTGCCAGCAGTGAAGCCGGACTCTACAATGAGCAGTTCTTC.

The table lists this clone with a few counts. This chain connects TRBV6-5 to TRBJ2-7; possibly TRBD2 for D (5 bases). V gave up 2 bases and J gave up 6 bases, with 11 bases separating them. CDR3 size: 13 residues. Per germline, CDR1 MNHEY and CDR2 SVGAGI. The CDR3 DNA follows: TGTGCCAGCAGTTACCCCGGGAAGGGCGAGCAGTACTTC. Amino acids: CASSYPGKGEQYF.

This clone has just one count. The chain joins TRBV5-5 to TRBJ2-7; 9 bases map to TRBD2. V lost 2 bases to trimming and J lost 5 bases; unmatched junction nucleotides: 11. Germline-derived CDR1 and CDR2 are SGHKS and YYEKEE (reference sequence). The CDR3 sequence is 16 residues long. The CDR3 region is CASSLPGGGRADEQYF. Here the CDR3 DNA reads TGTGCCAGCAGCTTACCGGGTGGCGGGAGGGCCGACGAGCAGTACTTC. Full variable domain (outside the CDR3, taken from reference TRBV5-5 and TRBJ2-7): DAGVTQSPTHLIKTRGQQVTLRCSPISGHKSVSWYQQVLGQGPQFIFQYYEKEERGRGNFPDRFSARQFPNYSSELNVNALLLGDSALYLCASSLPGGGRADEQYFGPGTRLTVT.

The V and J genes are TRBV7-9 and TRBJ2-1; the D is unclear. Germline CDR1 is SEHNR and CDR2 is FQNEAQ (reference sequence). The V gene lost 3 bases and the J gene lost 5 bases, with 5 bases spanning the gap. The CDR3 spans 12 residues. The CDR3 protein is CASSFGHNEQFF. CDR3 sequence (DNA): TGTGCCAGCAGCTTTGGCCACAATGAGCAGTTCTTC.

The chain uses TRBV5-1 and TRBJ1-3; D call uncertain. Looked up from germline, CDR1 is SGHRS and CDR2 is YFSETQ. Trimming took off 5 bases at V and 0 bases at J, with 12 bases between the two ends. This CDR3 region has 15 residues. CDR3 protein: CASRIEVNSGNTIYF. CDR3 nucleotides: TGCGCCAGCAGAATTGAGGTAAACTCTGGAAACACCATATATTTT.

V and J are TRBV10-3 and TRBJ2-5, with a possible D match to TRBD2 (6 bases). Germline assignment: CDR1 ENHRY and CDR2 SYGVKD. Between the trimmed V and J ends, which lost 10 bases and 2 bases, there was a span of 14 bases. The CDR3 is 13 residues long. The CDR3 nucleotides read TGTGCCACCGGGGGTTTGGCTCAAGAGACCCAGTACTTC. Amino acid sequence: CATGGLAQETQYF.

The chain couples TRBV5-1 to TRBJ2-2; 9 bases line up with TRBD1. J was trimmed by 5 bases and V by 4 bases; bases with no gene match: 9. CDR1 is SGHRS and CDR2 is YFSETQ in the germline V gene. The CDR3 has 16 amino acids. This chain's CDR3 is CASSVTGGAGTGELFF. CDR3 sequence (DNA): TGCGCCAGCAGCGTCACAGGGGGCGCAGGAACCGGGGAGCTGTTTTTT.

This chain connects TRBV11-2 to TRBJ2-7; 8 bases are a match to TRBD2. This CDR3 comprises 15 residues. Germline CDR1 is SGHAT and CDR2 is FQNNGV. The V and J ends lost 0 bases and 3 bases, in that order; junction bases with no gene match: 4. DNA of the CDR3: TGTGCCAGCAGCTTAGACACTAGCGGTTTCTACGAGCAGTACTTC. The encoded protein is CASSLDTSGFYEQYF.

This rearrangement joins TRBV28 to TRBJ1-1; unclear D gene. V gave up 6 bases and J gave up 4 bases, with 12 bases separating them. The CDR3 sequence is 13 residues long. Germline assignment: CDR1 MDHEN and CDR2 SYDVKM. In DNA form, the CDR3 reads TGTGCCAGCAGCCGAAAACCGGGCACTGAAGCTTTCTTT. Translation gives CASSRKPGTEAFF.

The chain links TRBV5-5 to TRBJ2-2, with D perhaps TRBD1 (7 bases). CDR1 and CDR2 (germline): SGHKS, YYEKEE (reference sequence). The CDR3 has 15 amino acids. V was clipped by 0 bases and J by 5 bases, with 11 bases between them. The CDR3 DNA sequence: TGTGCCAGCAGCTTGGCCCAGGGGGGAACCGGGGAGCTGTTTTTT. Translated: CASSLAQGGTGELFF.

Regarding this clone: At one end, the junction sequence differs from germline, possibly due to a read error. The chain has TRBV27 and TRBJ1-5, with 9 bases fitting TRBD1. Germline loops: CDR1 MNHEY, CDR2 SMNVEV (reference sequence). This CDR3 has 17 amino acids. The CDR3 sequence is CVSRQGKGDRESQPQHF. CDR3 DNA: TGTGTCAGCAGGCAAGGGAAAGGGGACAGGGAGTCTCAGCCCCAGCATTTT.

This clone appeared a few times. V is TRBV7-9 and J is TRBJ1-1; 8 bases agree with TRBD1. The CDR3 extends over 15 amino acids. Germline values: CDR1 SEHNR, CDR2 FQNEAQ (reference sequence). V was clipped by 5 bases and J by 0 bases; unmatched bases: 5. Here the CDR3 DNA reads TGTGCCAGCAGCACCGGACAGGGCGTGAACACTGAAGCTTTCTTT. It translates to CASSTGQGVNTEAFF. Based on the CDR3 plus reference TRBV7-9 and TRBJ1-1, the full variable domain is DTGVSQNPRHKITKRGQNVTFRCDPISEHNRLYWYRQTLGQGPEFLTYFQNEAQLEKSRLLSDRFSAERPKGSFSTLEIQRTEQGDSAMYLCASSTGQGVNTEAFFGQGTRLTVV.

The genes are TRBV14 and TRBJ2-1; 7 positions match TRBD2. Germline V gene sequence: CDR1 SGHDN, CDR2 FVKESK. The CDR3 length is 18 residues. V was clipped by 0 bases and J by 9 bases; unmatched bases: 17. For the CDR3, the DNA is TGTGCCAGCAGCCAAGAGCCTAGGGGAGCGGGAAGGTCTCGTGAGCAGTTCTTC. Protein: CASSQEPRGAGRSREQFF.

The CDR3 DNA is TGTGCCAGCAGCAAAATACAGGGGGCTAGCACAGATACGCAGTATTTT. Translating gives CASSKIQGASTDTQYF. The chain links TRBV7-9 to TRBJ2-3, with 9 bases identical to TRBD1. The junction had 6 bases not matched to a gene; V was cut back by 5 bases and J by 0 bases. CDR1 and CDR2 (germline): SEHNR, FQNEAQ (reference sequence). The CDR3 runs to 16 residues.

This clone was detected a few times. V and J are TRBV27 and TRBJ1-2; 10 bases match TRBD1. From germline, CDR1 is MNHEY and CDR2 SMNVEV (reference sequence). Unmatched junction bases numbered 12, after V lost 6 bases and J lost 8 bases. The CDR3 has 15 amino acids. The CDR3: CASRMGGQGLLGYTF. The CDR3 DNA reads TGTGCCAGCAGGATGGGGGGACAGGGGCTCTTGGGCTACACCTTC.

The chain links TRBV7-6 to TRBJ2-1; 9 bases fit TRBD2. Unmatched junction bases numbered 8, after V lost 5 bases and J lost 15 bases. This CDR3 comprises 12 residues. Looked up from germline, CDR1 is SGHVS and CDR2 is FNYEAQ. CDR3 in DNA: TGTGCCAGCAGCGCCGGGACTAGCTTTCTGTTCTTC. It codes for CASSAGTSFLFF.

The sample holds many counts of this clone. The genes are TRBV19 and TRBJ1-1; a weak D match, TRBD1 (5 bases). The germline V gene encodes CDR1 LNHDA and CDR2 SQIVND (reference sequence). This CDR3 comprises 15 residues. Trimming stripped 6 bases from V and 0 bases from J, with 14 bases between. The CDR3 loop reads CASRTETVMNTEAFF. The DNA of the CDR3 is TGTGCCAGTAGAACGGAGACAGTTATGAACACTGAAGCTTTCTTT.